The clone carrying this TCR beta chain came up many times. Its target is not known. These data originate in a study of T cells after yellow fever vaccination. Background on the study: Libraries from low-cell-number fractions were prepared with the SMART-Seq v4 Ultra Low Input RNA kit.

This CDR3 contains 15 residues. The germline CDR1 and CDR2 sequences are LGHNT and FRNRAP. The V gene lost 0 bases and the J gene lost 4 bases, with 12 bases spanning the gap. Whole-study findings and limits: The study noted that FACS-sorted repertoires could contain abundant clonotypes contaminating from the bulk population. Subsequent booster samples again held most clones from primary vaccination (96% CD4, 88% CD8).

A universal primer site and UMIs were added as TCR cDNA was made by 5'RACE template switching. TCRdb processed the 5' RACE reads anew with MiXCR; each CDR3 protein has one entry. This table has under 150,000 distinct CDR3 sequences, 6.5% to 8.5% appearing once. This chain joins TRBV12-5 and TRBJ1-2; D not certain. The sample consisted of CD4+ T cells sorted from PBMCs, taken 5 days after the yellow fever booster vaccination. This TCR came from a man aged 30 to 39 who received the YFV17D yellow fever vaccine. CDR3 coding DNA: TGTGCTAGTGGTTTGGTATCGGGAGGGATCTATGGCTACACCTTC. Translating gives CASGLVSGGIYGYTF.